The next 23 T cell receptor beta chains were all read from a single sample in a study of early T cells in non-severe SARS-CoV-2 infection. TCRdb fed the 5' RACE reads into MiXCR, producing one record per CDR3 protein. This repertoire shows approximately 56,000 distinct CDR3 sequences, about 9.7% found once; its top ten account for 4.2%. Sequences were obtained from whole blood. The source of these receptors is an adult who was a healthcare worker with PCR-confirmed SARS-CoV-2 infection or an uninfected control (not recorded which).

This clonotype was counted at least ten times. This rearrangement joins TRBV5-6 to TRBJ2-1; 12 bases fit TRBD2. J was trimmed by 8 bases and V by 0 bases; bases with no gene match: 9. CDR3 size: 17 residues. The germline V gene encodes CDR1 SGHDT and CDR2 YYEEEE. The CDR3 DNA follows: TGTGCCAGCAGCTTGGCGGGTTCGCCTAGCGGGGGGGATGAGCAGTTCTTC. Its translation is CASSLAGSPSGGDEQFF.

This clonotype was seen ten or more times. This chain uses TRBV7-9 with TRBJ2-2, with D possibly TRBD1 on 5 matching bases. Trimming stripped 3 bases from V and 6 bases from J, with 11 bases between. CDR1 SEHNR and CDR2 FQNEAQ come from the germline V gene (reference sequence). The CDR3 has 14 residues. The CDR3 DNA is TGTGCCAGCAGCTTCTTAGGGGTAGCCGGGGAGCTGTTTTTT. This translates into CASSFLGVAGELFF.

This clonotype was detected a few times. This chain links TRBV28 with TRBJ2-7; no clear D. V dropped 3 bases and J dropped 0 bases, with 9 bases sitting between them. The CDR3 consists of 14 residues. Germline CDR1 reads MDHEN; CDR2 reads SYDVKM. The CDR3 DNA is TGTGCCAGCAGTTTTGGCAGTAGCTCCTACGAGCAGTACTTC. Its translation: CASSFGSSSYEQYF.

This clonotype was seen repeatedly, ten times or more. CDR3 sequence: CASIPGPGTDYNEQFF. The CDR3 nucleotides are TGCGCCAGCATCCCAGGCCCCGGGACAGATTACAATGAGCAGTTCTTC. V gene TRBV5-1 combines with J gene TRBJ2-1, with TRBD1 identical over 7 bases. The CDR3 has 16 amino acids. Per germline, CDR1 SGHRS and CDR2 YFSETQ. V trimming: 6 bases; J trimming: 4 bases; junction bases outside the gene matches: 13.

V is TRBV18 and J is TRBJ2-7; D might be TRBD1 or TRBD2, each matching 6 bases. Germline assignment: CDR1 KGHSH and CDR2 LQKENI. The CDR3 is 13 residues long. The germline V and J ends were trimmed by 5 bases and 5 bases, with 13 bases remaining between them. CDR3: CASSYRERDEQYF. CDR3 DNA: TGTGCCAGCTCATACAGGGAGCGGGACGAGCAGTACTTC. The variable domain in full, with the rest retrieved from reference TRBV18 and TRBJ2-7, is NAGVMQNPRHLVRRRGQEARLRCSPMKGHSHVYWYRQLPEEGLKFMVYLQKENIIDESGMPKERFSAEFPKEGPSILRIQQVVRGDSAAYFCASSYRERDEQYFGPGTRLTVT.

This clonotype showed up many times. J is TRBJ2-3 and V is TRBV5-1; 8 nucleotides agree with TRBD1. The CDR3 is 16 amino acids. CDR1 and CDR2 (germline): SGHRS, YFSETQ. J was trimmed by 3 bases and V by 0 bases; bases with no gene match: 6. For the CDR3, the DNA is TGCGCCAGCAGCTTGGACGACAGGGGCGGGACAGATACGCAGTATTTT. Translation gives CASSLDDRGGTDTQYF.

This clonotype occurred many times. This chain joins TRBV10-3 and TRBJ1-1, with D unclear. The CDR3 runs to 12 residues. Germline-derived CDR1 and CDR2 are ENHRY and SYGVKD. The V gene lost 4 bases and the J gene lost 4 bases, with 7 bases spanning the gap. The chain's CDR3 is CAISGFGTEAFF. As DNA, the CDR3 is TGTGCCATCAGTGGATTCGGCACTGAAGCTTTCTTT.

This chain connects TRBV18 to TRBJ2-7; D is perhaps TRBD1 (5 bases). V was trimmed by 0 bases and J by 3 bases, leaving 6 bases between them. Germline CDR1 KGHSH, CDR2 LQKENI. This CDR3 has 13 amino acids. The CDR3 DNA reads as TGTGCCAGCTCACCACCGACAGTCTACGAGCAGTACTTC. This translates into CASSPPTVYEQYF.

This clonotype was recorded at least ten times. J is TRBJ1-4 and V is TRBV7-2; the D is unclear. V was cut by 6 bases and J by 0 bases, with 11 bases left in between. There are 15 residues in the CDR3. Looked up from germline, CDR1 is SGHTA and CDR2 is FQGNSA. The CDR3 nucleotides are TGTGCCAGCAGTTTGAACTTGGCAACTAATGAAAAACTGTTTTTT. Its translation: CASSLNLATNEKLFF.

Of note for this clonotype: A much larger clone lies one base from this, so it may be a read error. V usage is TRBV18 and J usage is TRBJ2-3; 8 nucleotides line up with TRBD2. CDR1 and CDR2 (germline): KGHSH, LQKENI. CDR3 length: 16 residues. The CDR3 loop is CASSLTSGLSTVTQYF. CDR3 DNA sequence: TGTGCCAGCTCCCTCACTAGCGGTCTCAGCACAGTTACGCAGTATTTT. The full variable domain, its missing parts supplied by reference TRBV18 and TRBJ2-3, is NAGVMQNPRHLVRRRGQEARLRCSPMKGHSHVYWYRQLPEEGLKFMVYLQKENIIDESGMPKERFSAEFPKEGPSILRIQQVVRGDSAAYFCASSLTSGLSTVTQYFGPGTRLTVL.

This chain connects TRBV28 to TRBJ2-3; D tentatively fits TRBD1 or TRBD2 (5 bases each). The CDR3 consists of 16 residues. CDR1 MDHEN and CDR2 SYDVKM come from the germline V gene. V lost 5 bases and J lost 6, with 21 bases in between. The CDR3 is CASSIPRGPGKDTQYF. The CDR3 DNA reads as TGTGCCAGCAGTATCCCTCGGGGCCCCGGGAAGGATACGCAGTATTTT. The full variable domain, in which reference TRBV28 and TRBJ2-3 provide the parts outside the CDR3, is DVKVTQSSRYLVKRTGEKVFLECVQDMDHENMFWYRQDPGLGLRLIYFSYDVKMKEKGDIPEGYSVSREKKERFSLILESASTNQTSMYLCASSIPRGPGKDTQYFGPGTRLTVL.

This clonotype has only a few counts. This chain connects TRBV7-3 to TRBJ2-1, with D possibly matching TRBD2 (6 bases). The CDR3 spans 14 residues. Trimming took 5 bases from V and 7 from J, leaving 15 bases between them. The germline V gene encodes CDR1 SGHTA and CDR2 FQGTGA. CDR3 nucleotides: TGTGCCAGCAGCCAAGGAGGGGTGGAGAATGAGCAGTTCTTC. It translates to CASSQGGVENEQFF.

This clonotype was seen more than once but under ten times. This rearrangement joins TRBV29-1 to TRBJ1-1; no clear D gene. This CDR3 has 15 residues. V shed 4 bases and J shed 0 bases, with 15 bases lying between them. The germline CDR1 and CDR2 sequences are SQVTM and ANQGSEA. The CDR3 here is CSVGRVKGMNTEAFF. CDR3 sequence (DNA): TGCAGCGTTGGGAGGGTCAAAGGTATGAACACTGAAGCTTTCTTT.

This clonotype was recorded at least ten times. The rearrangement links TRBV5-4 to TRBJ2-2, with D perhaps TRBD1 or TRBD2 (5 bases each). V was trimmed by 0 bases and J by 4 bases, leaving 13 bases between them. CDR3 size: 16 residues. Germline-derived CDR1 and CDR2 are SGHNT and YYREEE (reference sequence). The CDR3 region is CASSLARTGGTGELFF. The CDR3 DNA follows: TGTGCCAGCAGCTTGGCACGGACTGGGGGCACCGGGGAGCTGTTTTTT.

This clonotype was seen repeatedly, ten times or more. The chain is built from TRBV7-9 and TRBJ1-1; 10 bases fit TRBD1. This CDR3 contains 15 residues. From germline, CDR1 is SEHNR and CDR2 FQNEAQ (reference sequence). V was pared by 6 bases and J by 2 bases, with 6 bases of the junction left unmatched. The CDR3, as DNA: TGTGCCAGCAGACGGACAGGGGGTACAAACACTGAAGCTTTCTTT. Translated: CASRRTGGTNTEAFF.

In its sample, this clonotype was seen many times. This rearrangement joins TRBV24-1 to TRBJ1-1, with D perhaps matching TRBD1 (5 bases). Germline values: CDR1 KGHDR, CDR2 SFDVKD. This CDR3 contains 12 residues. V gave up 5 bases and J gave up 7 bases, with 10 bases separating them. CDR3 protein: CATSVMGGEAFF. DNA for the CDR3: TGTGCCACCAGTGTCATGGGGGGTGAAGCTTTCTTT.

This clonotype was counted ten times or more. The chain has TRBV11-3 and TRBJ2-3; D ambiguous. From germline, CDR1 is SGHNT and CDR2 YENEEA. This CDR3 has 14 residues. V lost 0 bases and J lost 1, with 5 bases in between. CDR3 nucleotides: TGTGCCAGCAGCTTAGATTGGGGCACAGATACGCAGTATTTT. Its translation is CASSLDWGTDTQYF.

The sample holds a few counts of this clonotype. The chain is built from TRBV27 and TRBJ2-1; a weak D match, TRBD2 (5 bases). CDR1 and CDR2 from the germline V gene are MNHEY and SMNVEV (reference sequence). V lost 4 bases to trimming and J lost 9 bases, with 13 bases between them. The CDR3 is 13 residues long. CDR3 region: CASSSLAGGEQFF. In nucleotides, the CDR3 is TGTGCCAGCAGTTCCCTAGCAGGCGGTGAGCAGTTCTTC.

This clonotype was seen at least ten times. CDR3 coding DNA: TGTGCCAGCAGCTTGTACGGGACACCGAACACTGAAGCTTTCTTT. Translation: CASSLYGTPNTEAFF. The chain couples TRBV5-6 to TRBJ1-1; possibly TRBD1 for D (6 bases). Trimming left V 1 base short and J 1 base short, with 11 bases between. There are 15 residues in the CDR3. Germline CDR1 is SGHDT and CDR2 is YYEEEE.

The chain couples TRBV10-3 to TRBJ2-1, with 9 bases lining up with TRBD2. Germline lookup yields CDR1 ENHRY and CDR2 SYGVKD. J lost 0 bases, V lost 8 bases, and 5 bases had no gene match. This CDR3 has 15 residues. The DNA for the CDR3 is TGTGCCATCGGAGTAGCGGGGGACTCCTACAATGAGCAGTTCTTC. It codes for CAIGVAGDSYNEQFF.

There are many counts of this clonotype. The chain uses TRBV7-3 and TRBJ2-3, with a tentative D call TRBD2 (6 bases). V was clipped by 3 bases and J by 0 bases, with 10 bases between them. Germline assignment: CDR1 SGHTA and CDR2 FQGTGA. The CDR3 loop spans 15 amino acids. CDR3 in amino acids: CASSFGTPSTDTQYF. For the CDR3, the DNA is TGTGCCAGCAGCTTCGGGACTCCTAGCACAGATACGCAGTATTTT.

This clonotype was observed many times. The rearrangement links TRBV5-1 to TRBJ2-2; weak D call: TRBD1 (5 bases). Looked up from germline, CDR1 is SGHRS and CDR2 is YFSETQ. V was cut by 0 bases and J by 7 bases, with 10 bases left in between. The CDR3 spans 14 residues. Here the CDR3 DNA reads TGCGCCAGCAGCTTGGACAGGTTTGACGGGGAGCTGTTTTTT. It codes for CASSLDRFDGELFF.

This clonotype was found many times. V gene TRBV5-1 combines with J gene TRBJ2-5, with D unresolved. The V end lost 4 bases, the J end lost 5 bases, and 12 bases lay between the germline ends. This CDR3 contains 13 residues. Germline CDR1 SGHRS, CDR2 YFSETQ. This CDR3 is CASSLPPRETQYF. CDR3 DNA sequence: TGCGCCAGCAGCCTGCCCCCAAGGGAGACCCAGTACTTC.